This TCR beta chain was retrieved from a study of control samples from healthy donors and cancer patients. Method: immunoSEQ multiplex PCR; TCRdb's copy keeps in-frame clones and lacks some. The sample consists of 110,000 or so clones, 90% of them appearing once. CDR3 length equals 16 residues. Germline assignment: CDR1 GTSNPN and CDR2 SVGIG (reference sequence). V shed 2 bases and J 8 bases; nucleotides not matched to a gene: 8. The specimen sequenced was blood. V and J are TRBV30 and TRBJ1-6; the match to TRBD1 covers 11 bases. The clonotype comes from a human donor in good health. The donor label of this sample is uncertain. Here the CDR3 DNA reads TGTGCCTGGAGTTCCCCCCGGACAGGGGGCGATTCACCCCTCCACTTT. Amino acids: CAWSSPRTGGDSPLHF.